A few counts support the clone carrying this T cell receptor (beta chain). This specimen belongs to a study of radiation and T cells in renal cell carcinoma. The assay was immunoSEQ multiplex PCR, and TCRdb's table has in-frame clones only and misses some. The table has some 60,000 clones, just over 75% seen once. Time point noted: blood 2 weeks post-SBRT. Treatment here: 15 Gy SBRT to primary tumor, nephrectomy 4 weeks later. The input for sequencing was blood, taken from a patient whose treatment included radiotherapy and nephrectomy. The receptor was isolated from a man between 60 and 75 years old with renal cell carcinoma.

Here the CDR3 DNA reads TGTGCCACCTCGGACAGGTCGAACACTGAAGCTTTCTTT. Its protein product is CATSDRSNTEAFF. The chain couples TRBV19 to TRBJ1-1, with 7 bases that match TRBD1. Looked up from germline, CDR1 is LNHDA and CDR2 is SQIVND (reference sequence). This CDR3 is 13 amino acids long. Trimming cost V 10 bases and J 1 base; bases outside gene matches: 6.